These 32 T cell receptor beta chains came from one sample sequenced in a study of blood T cell repertoires in COVID-19. Profiling relied on immunoSEQ multiplex PCR, and the TCRdb table lists in-frame clones only, not all of them. In the table there are some 250,000 clones, approximately 91% of which are singletons. The sequenced sample was PBMCs or T cells enriched from blood (not recorded which). These receptor sequences come from a woman in her thirties or forties with acute COVID-19.

This sequence joins TRBV18 and TRBJ1-1; unclear D gene. Trimming shortened V by 2 bases and J by 7 bases, and 11 bases separated the two germline ends. CDR3 length equals 13 residues. Germline V gives CDR1 KGHSH, CDR2 LQKENI. The CDR3 nucleotides are TGTGCCAGCTCACCAGTCATTGAGATTGAAGCTTTCTTT. This codes for CASSPVIEIEAFF.

This rearrangement joins TRBV7-3 to TRBJ1-1, with a tentative D call TRBD1 (5 bases). This CDR3 is 14 amino acids long. V lost 5 bases and J 5 bases, leaving 15 bases between the germline ends. From germline, CDR1 is SGHTA and CDR2 FQGTGA. CDR3 in DNA: TGTGCCAGCAGCGCCGGACACCTCCGGACTGAAGCTTTCTTT. Translation gives CASSAGHLRTEAFF.

The chain links TRBV19 to TRBJ1-5; D perhaps matches TRBD1 (5 bases). Per germline, CDR1 LNHDA and CDR2 SQIVND (reference sequence). There are 14 residues in the CDR3. Trimming shortened V by 4 bases and J by 5 bases, and 12 bases separated the two germline ends. The CDR3 here is CASSNAGPYQPQHF. The DNA for the CDR3 is TGTGCCAGTAGTAATGCAGGGCCCTATCAGCCCCAGCATTTT.

This rearrangement joins TRBV7-2 to TRBJ2-7; D is ambiguous. V was clipped by 2 bases and J by 3 bases, with 8 bases between them. This CDR3 spans 13 amino acids. CDR1 SGHTA and CDR2 FQGNSA come from the germline V gene. The CDR3 region is CASSLLGVYEQYF. The CDR3 region has the DNA TGTGCCAGCAGCTTATTAGGAGTCTACGAGCAGTACTTC.

The rearrangement links TRBV4-2 to TRBJ2-1, with a weak D call TRBD2 (6 bases). The CDR3 spans 15 residues. Between the trimmed V and J ends, which lost 3 bases and 8 bases, there was a span of 17 bases. Germline-derived CDR1 and CDR2 are LGHNA and YNFKEQ. The CDR3 loop reads CASSHAGPEGYEQFF. CDR3 DNA: TGTGCCAGCAGCCATGCGGGACCGGAGGGGTATGAGCAGTTCTTC.

This clone has only a few counts. The V gene is TRBV7-6, the J gene TRBJ1-2, with D unresolved. Trimming removed 5 bases at V and 2 bases at J, with 9 bases between. The CDR3 consists of 13 residues. CDR1 and CDR2 from the germline V gene are SGHVS and FNYEAQ. CDR3: CASSPDTNYGYTF. The CDR3 DNA follows: TGTGCCAGCAGCCCCGACACCAACTATGGCTACACCTTC.

This sequence joins TRBV9 and TRBJ2-5; D uncertain. The ends were cut back, 9 bases at V and 1 base at J, with 10 bases in the middle. The CDR3 runs to 12 residues. Germline V gives CDR1 SGDLS, CDR2 YYNGEE. CDR3 DNA sequence: TGTGCCACCCCACACGTCCAAGAGACCCAGTACTTC. This sequence encodes CATPHVQETQYF.

The rearrangement links TRBV6-5 to TRBJ1-6, with 7 bases aligning to TRBD1. CDR1 and CDR2 from the germline V gene are MNHEY and SVGAGI. The CDR3 length is 15 residues. J lost 7 bases, V lost 4 bases, and 7 bases had no gene match. For the CDR3, the DNA is TGTGCCAGCAGTTCACGACAGGGTTTGAATTCACCCCTCCACTTT. This sequence encodes CASSSRQGLNSPLHF.

This sequence joins TRBV4-1 and TRBJ2-5, with D hard to call. CDR3 length: 12 residues. The V gene's germline CDR1 is MGHRA and CDR2 YSYEKL. Trimming left V 8 bases short and J 5 bases short, with 12 bases between. The CDR3 bases are TGCGCCAGCCAGACCCCCGGGGAGACCCAGTACTTC. Its translation is CASQTPGETQYF.

This clone is a singleton in its sample. The chain links TRBV2 to TRBJ2-3; the match to TRBD2 covers 9 bases. The CDR3 is 13 residues long. The ends lost 4 bases at V and 8 bases at J; junction bases unmatched: 4. Germline V lookup: CDR1 SNHLY, CDR2 FYNNEI. This CDR3 is CASSAERGATQYF. CDR3 sequence (DNA): TGTGCCAGCAGTGCGGAGCGGGGGGCTACGCAGTATTTT.

This chain connects TRBV4-3 to TRBJ2-4; TRBD2 aligns across 11 bases. Germline CDR1 is LGHNA and CDR2 is YSLEER. Trimming cost V 3 bases and J 0 bases; bases outside gene matches: 4. The CDR3 totals 17 residues. The DNA for the CDR3 is TGCGCCAGCAGCCAGGGCGGACTAGCGGGAGCCAAAAACATTCAGTACTTC. This encodes CASSQGGLAGAKNIQYF.

The chain couples TRBV24-1 to TRBJ2-1, with 8 nucleotides matching TRBD2. V lost 2 bases, J lost 2 bases, and 7 bases stayed unmatched. Germline V lookup: CDR1 KGHDR, CDR2 SFDVKD. CDR3 length: 17 amino acids. CDR3 nucleotide sequence: TGTGCCACCAGTGATTCTCAGAGCGGGAGAGCCTACAATGAGCAGTTCTTC. Its protein product is CATSDSQSGRAYNEQFF.

DNA for the CDR3: TGTGCCAGCACTCGACAGGTGGGGGAAGCTTTCTTT. Amino acid sequence: CASTRQVGEAFF. The gene calls are TRBV2 and TRBJ1-1; possibly TRBD1 for D (6 bases). Between the trimmed V and J ends, which lost 7 bases and 8 bases, there was a span of 14 bases. The CDR3 runs 12 residues. The germline CDR1 and CDR2 sequences are SNHLY and FYNNEI.

The chain links TRBV29-1 to TRBJ1-1, with no clear D. The CDR3 sequence is 12 residues long. Germline CDR1 SQVTM, CDR2 ANQGSEA. Trimming removed 6 bases from V and 5 bases from J, with 13 bases in between. CDR3 DNA sequence: TGCAGCGTGAATGAGGGTAGGACTGAAGCTTTCTTT. It encodes CSVNEGRTEAFF.

This chain uses TRBV18 with TRBJ1-6, with 9 nucleotides matching TRBD1. The CDR3 length is 16 residues. J lost 5 bases, V lost 3 bases, and 5 bases had no gene match. Germline CDR1 reads KGHSH; CDR2 reads LQKENI. CDR3 nucleotide sequence: TGTGCCAGCTCACCCAGGGACAGGGCCAATAATTCACCCCTCCACTTT. This sequence encodes CASSPRDRANNSPLHF.

The V gene is TRBV18, the J gene TRBJ1-2, with TRBD1 matching over 8 bases. V lost 4 bases and J lost 6; bases outside the gene matches: 7. The CDR3 has 14 amino acids. Germline V gene sequence: CDR1 KGHSH, CDR2 LQKENI. The CDR3 is CASSLTGEDHGYTF. Here the CDR3 DNA reads TGTGCCAGCTCACTGACAGGGGAGGATCATGGCTACACCTTC.

The chain uses TRBV10-3 and TRBJ2-5, with 9 nucleotides matching TRBD2. Trimming cost V 8 bases and J 5 bases; bases outside gene matches: 6. Germline assignment: CDR1 ENHRY and CDR2 SYGVKD. The CDR3 is 13 residues long. DNA for the CDR3: TGTGCCATCGCGGGGGGGCCTCGGGAGACCCAGTACTTC. Residues: CAIAGGPRETQYF.

In this sample, this clone turned up once. The J gene is TRBJ1-5, the V gene TRBV28; D remains ambiguous. Germline CDR1 MDHEN, CDR2 SYDVKM. This CDR3 is built from 12 residues. V was pared by 3 bases and J by 7 bases, with 7 bases between. The CDR3 coding sequence is TGTGCCAGCAGTTTCCTAAAACAGCCCCAGCATTTT. The encoded protein is CASSFLKQPQHF.

The J gene is TRBJ2-1, the V gene TRBV7-2; 10 nucleotides agree with TRBD1. The germline gives CDR1 SGHTA, CDR2 FQGNSA. The trim removed 2 bases at V and 4 bases at J, leaving 5 bases unmatched. This CDR3 comprises 16 residues. CDR3 nucleotides: TGTGCCAGCAGCTTATCCGGGGGACAGGGGTACAATGAGCAGTTCTTC. This sequence encodes CASSLSGGQGYNEQFF.

The gene calls are TRBV7-2 and TRBJ1-6, with unresolved D. In germline, CDR1 is SGHTA, CDR2 FQGNSA. The CDR3 spans 16 residues. V was trimmed by 4 bases and J by 8 bases, leaving 18 bases between them. The CDR3, as DNA: TGTGCCAGCAGCTCGTCCGGGGTTAGACCCCATTCACCCCTCCACTTT. It translates to CASSSSGVRPHSPLHF. The full variable domain, with the rest looked up from reference TRBV7-2 and TRBJ1-6, is GAGVSQSPSNKVTEKGKDVELRCDPISGHTALYWYRQSLGQGLEFLIYFQGNSAPDKSGLPSDRFSAERTGGSVSTLTIQRTQQEDSAVYLCASSSSGVRPHSPLHFGNGTRLTVT.

The chain has TRBV5-1 and TRBJ2-1; D gene ambiguous. V was pared by 3 bases and J by 9 bases, with 13 bases between. This CDR3 is 13 amino acids long. CDR1 is SGHRS, CDR2 YFSETQ, per germline. The CDR3 sequence: CASSSDTVGEQFF. CDR3 in DNA: TGCGCCAGCAGCTCCGACACGGTCGGTGAGCAGTTCTTC.

This chain connects TRBV7-2 to TRBJ2-5; D is possibly TRBD1 (5 bases). The CDR3 extends over 14 amino acids. Trimming stripped 5 bases from V and 5 bases from J, with 15 bases between. CDR1 SGHTA and CDR2 FQGNSA come from the germline V gene. DNA of the CDR3: TGTGCCAGCAGCGCGGACAATACAAGGGAGACCCAGTACTTC. Amino acids: CASSADNTRETQYF.

This clone has a single count. The CDR3 spells CASSTGTLSNQPQHF. The CDR3 DNA sequence: TGTGCCAGTAGTACCGGGACACTGAGCAATCAGCCCCAGCATTTT. The rearrangement links TRBV19 to TRBJ1-5; D might be TRBD1 (6 bases). The V end was cut by 4 bases, the J end by 1 base, with 11 bases between. The CDR3 spans 15 residues. Germline CDR1 reads LNHDA; CDR2 reads SQIVND (reference sequence). Full variable domain (remainder filled in from reference TRBV19 and TRBJ1-5): DGGITQSPKYLFRKEGQNVTLSCEQNLNHDAMYWYRQDPGQGLRLIYYSQIVNDFQKGDIAEGYSVSREKKESFPLTVTSAQKNPTAFYLCASSTGTLSNQPQHFGDGTRLSIL.

The chain recombines TRBV11-1 with TRBJ1-5; 9 bases are shared with TRBD1. The V segment lost 5 bases and the J segment 7 bases; nucleotides outside the gene matches: 6. The germline CDR1 and CDR2 sequences are SGHAT and FQDESV (reference sequence). The CDR3 runs to 14 residues. The CDR3 sequence is CASSPDRGGQPQHF. As DNA, the CDR3 is TGTGCCAGCAGCCCGGACAGGGGCGGACAGCCCCAGCATTTT.

The rearrangement joins TRBV11-2 to TRBJ2-7, with 7 positions matching TRBD1. The CDR3 runs 13 residues. The germline CDR1 and CDR2 sequences are SGHAT and FQNNGV. The J segment lost 6 bases and the V segment lost 5 bases, leaving 7 bases of the junction unmatched. The CDR3 protein is CASSQRQGSEQYF. DNA for the CDR3: TGTGCCAGCAGCCAACGACAGGGCAGCGAGCAGTACTTC.

The rearrangement links TRBV5-1 to TRBJ2-1; no reliable D call. Trimming took off 0 bases at V and 0 bases at J, with 10 bases between the two ends. CDR3 length: 16 amino acids. The germline CDR1 and CDR2 sequences are SGHRS and YFSETQ. CDR3 nucleotide sequence: TGCGCCAGCAGCTTGGACTCCCGGAGCTCCTACAATGAGCAGTTCTTC. This codes for CASSLDSRSSYNEQFF. The full variable domain, rest sourced from reference TRBV5-1 and TRBJ2-1, is KAGVTQTPRYLIKTRGQQVTLSCSPISGHRSVSWYQQTPGQGLQFLFEYFSETQRNKGNFPGRFSGRQFSNSRSEMNVSTLELGDSALYLCASSLDSRSSYNEQFFGPGTRLTVL.

This chain uses TRBV19 with TRBJ2-3, with 9 positions matching TRBD1. Germline V gene data show CDR1 as LNHDA and CDR2 as SQIVND (reference sequence). V lost 5 bases, J lost 2 bases, and 5 bases stayed unmatched. The CDR3 totals 15 residues. In nucleotides, the CDR3 is TGTGCCAGTAGTCCCCGGGACAGGGTCACAGATACGCAGTATTTT. This codes for CASSPRDRVTDTQYF.

V is TRBV10-1 and J is TRBJ2-7; D perhaps matches TRBD1 (6 bases). With 4 bases removed from V and 1 base from J, the gap between germline ends came to 17 bases. Per the germline V gene, CDR1 is WNHNN and CDR2 is SYGVQD (reference sequence). This CDR3 spans 16 amino acids. The CDR3 DNA sequence: TGCGCCAGCAGTGCATCCCTCCGTCAGGGGTCCTACGAGCAGTACTTC. It codes for CASSASLRQGSYEQYF.

V and J are TRBV5-1 and TRBJ1-2; D might be TRBD1 (5 bases). This CDR3 is built from 12 residues. CDR1 and CDR2 (germline): SGHRS, YFSETQ. The germline V and J ends were trimmed by 0 bases and 9 bases, with 9 bases remaining between them. The CDR3 region is CASSLGRGSYTF. Written as DNA, the CDR3 is TGCGCCAGCAGCTTGGGGAGGGGAAGCTACACCTTC.

The chain uses TRBV12-3 or TRBV12-4 and TRBJ2-5; 7 bases are shared with TRBD1. V trimming: 6 bases; J trimming: 1 base; junction bases outside the gene matches: 2. The CDR3 contains 13 residues. CDR3 region: CASSWDSQETQYF. In DNA form, the CDR3 reads TGTGCCAGCAGCTGGGACAGCCAAGAGACCCAGTACTTC.

The chain combines TRBV9 with TRBJ2-3; possible D gene TRBD2, 8 bases. V was clipped by 3 bases and J by 2 bases, with 16 bases between them. Germline CDR1 SGDLS, CDR2 YYNGEE. The CDR3 runs to 16 residues. The CDR3: CASSAREGATTDTQYF. DNA of the CDR3: TGTGCCAGCAGCGCTCGGGAGGGGGCCACCACAGATACGCAGTATTTT.

This chain links TRBV19 with TRBJ2-7; D gene unclear. CDR1 and CDR2 from the germline V gene are LNHDA and SQIVND (reference sequence). CDR3 size: 11 residues. V dropped 4 bases and J dropped 4 bases, with 5 bases sitting between them. CDR3 coding DNA: TGTGCCAGTAGTAGTCGGTACGAGCAGTACTTC. It codes for CASSSRYEQYF.